This TCR beta chain came from a study of beta chain features in type 1 diabetes. TCRB transcripts that were expressed got sequenced, as all of the isolated RNA had been reverse transcribed. Assay: immunoSEQ multiplex PCR; the TCRdb copy retains only in-frame clones and omits some. The sample records 810,000 or so clones, about a sixth being singletons. This clone was seen many times. V was trimmed by 0 bases and J by 10 bases, leaving 7 bases between them. Looked up from germline, CDR1 is LNHNV and CDR2 is YYDKDF (reference sequence). The CDR3 runs 12 residues. This clonotype originated in a young woman in good health. The specimen was naive CD4+ T cells from blood. The chain couples TRBV15 to TRBJ2-4; D not certain. CDR3 DNA: TGTGCCACCAGCAGAGATAGAGAGATTCAGTACTTC. It translates to CATSRDREIQYF. Variable domain in full (rest from reference TRBV15 and TRBJ2-4): DAMVIQNPRYQVTQFGKPVTLSCSQTLNHNVMYWYQQKSSQAPKLLFHYYDKDFNNEADTPDNFQSRRPNTSFCFLDIRSPGLGDTAMYLCATSRDREIQYFGAGTRLSVL.